The 23 T cell receptor beta chains listed next were all sequenced from one sample in a study of response to subunit inactivated influenza vaccine. TCRdb called the RT-PCR reads again in MiXCR, with one record for every CDR3 protein. The sample consists of fewer than 700,000 distinct CDR3 sequences, approximately 12% of them appearing once. Here the sequenced sample was PBMCs from blood, taken roughly 47 days after vaccination. The source is a man aged 50-60 years who received an inactivated influenza vaccine.

This clonotype occurred a few times. This CDR3 is CAIREMNTEAFF. The CDR3 DNA follows: TGTGCCATCAGGGAGATGAACACTGAAGCTTTCTTT. V is TRBV10-3 and J is TRBJ1-1; D gene ambiguous. The ends were cut back, 6 bases at V and 0 bases at J, with 5 bases in the middle. CDR1 and CDR2 from the germline V gene are ENHRY and SYGVKD. The CDR3 loop spans 12 amino acids.

This clonotype was counted many times. J is TRBJ1-2 and V is TRBV20-1; a weak D match, TRBD1 (5 bases). Trimming stripped 0 bases from V and 8 bases from J, with 13 bases between. Germline CDR1 DFQATT, CDR2 SNEGSKA (reference sequence). There are 13 residues in the CDR3. CDR3 region: CSAREGGMVGYTF. CDR3 nucleotides: TGCAGTGCTAGAGAGGGGGGGATGGTAGGCTACACCTTC.

This clonotype showed up many times. The chain joins TRBV10-2 to TRBJ2-7; possibly TRBD1 or TRBD2 for D (6 bases each). The CDR3 loop spans 14 amino acids. Trimming took off 1 base at V and 2 bases at J, with 9 bases between the two ends. Germline loops: CDR1 WSHSY, CDR2 SAAADI. Here the CDR3 DNA reads TGCGCCAGCAGTGAGTTGGGGGGCCCCTACGAGCAGTACTTC. Encoded protein: CASSELGGPYEQYF.

The chain carries TRBV5-5 and TRBJ2-1; 8 bases map to TRBD2. The trim removed 4 bases at V and 0 bases at J, leaving 6 bases unmatched. Germline V gene lookup returns CDR1 SGHKS and CDR2 YYEKEE (reference sequence). The CDR3 loop spans 16 amino acids. For the CDR3, the DNA is TGTGCCAGCAGCGCCCTCGGGGGGGACTCCTACAATGAGCAGTTCTTC. It codes for CASSALGGDSYNEQFF.

This clonotype was observed a handful of times. The chain couples TRBV4-1 to TRBJ2-7, with 10 bases fitting TRBD2. The V and J ends lost 4 bases and 2 bases, in that order; junction bases with no gene match: 5. The germline CDR1 and CDR2 sequences are MGHRA and YSYEKL. This CDR3 region has 15 residues. CDR3 sequence reads: CASSRSSGGPYEQYF. The CDR3 nucleotides are TGCGCCAGCAGCCGATCTAGCGGGGGCCCCTACGAGCAGTACTTC.

The chain carries TRBV5-1 and TRBJ2-2; the match to TRBD2 covers 7 bases. CDR3 size: 16 residues. Germline V gene data show CDR1 as SGHRS and CDR2 as YFSETQ. V shed 4 bases, J shed 3 bases, and the junction held 9 bases outside the gene matches. The CDR3 reads CASSPSGMVDTGELFF. CDR3 nucleotides: TGCGCCAGCAGCCCCAGCGGGATGGTAGACACCGGGGAGCTGTTTTTT.

J is TRBJ2-7 and V is TRBV7-9, with 8 bases lining up with TRBD2. Germline V gives CDR1 SEHNR, CDR2 FQNEAQ (reference sequence). The CDR3 totals 16 residues. Trimming removed 4 bases from V and 2 bases from J; junction bases left unmatched: 10. DNA for the CDR3: TGTGCCAGCAGCTACGGGGGGGTGGACGCCACCTACGAGCAGTACTTC. It encodes CASSYGGVDATYEQYF.

This clonotype has only a few counts. The chain employs TRBV4-3 and TRBJ2-6; 11 bases are a match to TRBD1. V lost 0 bases, J lost 4 bases, and 11 bases stayed unmatched. The CDR3 totals 20 residues. Germline-derived CDR1 and CDR2 are LGHNA and YSLEER. The DNA for the CDR3 is TGCGCCAGCAGCCAAGAGCGCCTCGGACAGGGGGCTTGGGGGGCCAACGTCCTGACTTTC. Its protein product is CASSQERLGQGAWGANVLTF.

This chain joins TRBV4-3 and TRBJ2-1; D is undetermined. Germline V gene data show CDR1 as LGHNA and CDR2 as YSLEER. CDR3 length: 14 amino acids. V lost 7 bases and J lost 8, with 18 bases in between. CDR3: CASTPRLYTHEQFF. For the CDR3, the DNA is TGCGCCAGCACCCCAAGGTTGTACACCCATGAGCAGTTCTTC.

This clonotype was counted ten times or more. The chain uses TRBV6-5 and TRBJ2-1, with D uncertain. The CDR3 spans 14 residues. Trimming took 2 bases from V and 9 from J, leaving 14 bases between them. Looked up from germline, CDR1 is MNHEY and CDR2 is SVGAGI. As DNA, the CDR3 is TGTGCCAGCAGTTACGGGCCAACTTGGGGTGAGCAGTTCTTC. Its translation is CASSYGPTWGEQFF.

This clonotype was counted a few times. V is TRBV20-1 and J is TRBJ2-1; D uncertain. Germline V gives CDR1 DFQATT, CDR2 SNEGSKA (reference sequence). The germline V and J ends were trimmed by 1 base and 10 bases, with 11 bases remaining between them. The length of the CDR3 is 12 residues. The CDR3 nucleotides are TGCAGTGCTAGAGTATCTCCGTCGGAGCAGTTCTTC. Amino acid sequence: CSARVSPSEQFF.

This clonotype appeared a single time. The chain couples TRBV15 to TRBJ2-5; D gene unclear. CDR1 is LNHNV, CDR2 YYDKDF, per germline (reference sequence). This CDR3 contains 13 residues. The V end was cut by 0 bases, the J end by 5 bases, with 7 bases between. Written as DNA, the CDR3 is TGTGCCACCAGCAGAGAAAAAAGGGAGACCCAGTACTTC. It translates to CATSREKRETQYF.

This chain links TRBV6-6 with TRBJ2-7; D possibly corresponds to TRBD1 (6 bases). This CDR3 has 13 amino acids. CDR1 and CDR2 (germline): MNHNY, SVGAGI (reference sequence). V lost 5 bases and J lost 5, with 13 bases in between. The CDR3 nucleotides read TGTGCCAGCAGTCCCTACACAGGGCACGAGCAGTACTTC. This translates into CASSPYTGHEQYF.

This clonotype has a handful of counts. The chain uses TRBV29-1 and TRBJ2-2; a weak D match, TRBD2 (5 bases). The CDR3 is 13 amino acids. V lost 5 bases and J 0 bases, leaving 7 bases between the germline ends. Germline CDR1 SQVTM, CDR2 ANQGSEA. The CDR3 region has the DNA TGCAGCGTTACCGGGGCGAACACCGGGGAGCTGTTTTTT. Protein sequence: CSVTGANTGELFF.

This chain joins TRBV20-1 and TRBJ1-4; 9 nucleotides agree with TRBD1. Germline lookup yields CDR1 DFQATT and CDR2 SNEGSKA (reference sequence). Germline trimming cut 6 bases from V and 5 bases from J; bases unmatched to any gene: 4. The CDR3 contains 13 residues. The CDR3: CSAGTGLNEKLFF. CDR3 in DNA: TGCAGTGCCGGGACAGGGCTAAATGAAAAACTGTTTTTT.

This clonotype has ten or more counts. CDR3 loop: CASSSGTGHNQPQHF. The DNA for the CDR3 is TGTGCCAGCAGTTCCGGGACAGGGCACAATCAGCCCCAGCATTTT. This chain uses TRBV6-2 or TRBV6-3 with TRBJ1-5; TRBD1 aligns across 9 bases. The CDR3 consists of 15 residues. In germline, CDR1 is MNHEY, CDR2 SVGEGT. The V gene end was trimmed by 4 bases and the J gene end by 3 bases; junction bases not matched to a gene: 4.

This clonotype was observed many times. CDR3 sequence reads: CSARDGRGSGETQYF. CDR3 DNA: TGCAGTGCTAGAGACGGGCGCGGGAGCGGAGAGACCCAGTACTTC. V is TRBV20-1 and J is TRBJ2-5, with TRBD2 matching over 7 bases. The CDR3 length is 15 residues. The germline CDR1 and CDR2 sequences are DFQATT and SNEGSKA (reference sequence). With V trimmed by 0 bases and J by 4 bases, 8 bases remained unmatched.

The rearrangement links TRBV27 to TRBJ2-7; tentatively, D is TRBD1 (6 bases). Germline V gene lookup returns CDR1 MNHEY and CDR2 SMNVEV (reference sequence). V lost 0 bases and J lost 2, with 17 bases in between. This CDR3 has 17 amino acids. The chain's CDR3 is CASSLSRGTGLPYEQYF. CDR3 in DNA: TGTGCCAGCAGTTTATCGAGGGGGACGGGGCTCCCCTACGAGCAGTACTTC.

The chain has TRBV19 and TRBJ2-7, with a tentative D call TRBD1 (6 bases). V was trimmed by 4 bases and J by 3 bases, leaving 13 bases between them. CDR1 and CDR2 from the germline V gene are LNHDA and SQIVND (reference sequence). The CDR3 consists of 14 residues. CDR3: CASSRRTAGYEQYF. In DNA, the CDR3 is TGTGCCAGTAGTAGACGGACAGCTGGCTACGAGCAGTACTTC.

This clonotype has a handful of counts. V usage is TRBV10-3 and J usage is TRBJ2-1, with D unclear. CDR3 length equals 11 residues. The germline V gene encodes CDR1 ENHRY and CDR2 SYGVKD. Deletions cut 3 bases from V and 10 bases from J, with 7 bases between. The DNA for the CDR3 is TGTGCCATCAGTGACTTGGGGGAGCAGTTCTTC. This codes for CAISDLGEQFF.

The genes are TRBV2 and TRBJ2-7; D remains ambiguous. Germline V gene data show CDR1 as SNHLY and CDR2 as FYNNEI. CDR3 length: 13 amino acids. V shed 3 bases and J shed 12 bases, with 18 bases lying between them. This CDR3 reads CASSEGFGSNLYF. CDR3 coding DNA: TGTGCCAGCAGTGAGGGTTTTGGAAGCAATTTGTACTTC.

This clonotype has a count of ten or more. The V call is TRBV12-3 or TRBV12-4, the J call TRBJ2-5, with 7 bases fitting TRBD1. The CDR3 sequence is 15 residues long. V shed 4 bases and J 5 bases; nucleotides not matched to a gene: 10. CDR3 loop: CASSSTGMAGETQYF. The CDR3 DNA reads as TGTGCCAGCAGTTCGACAGGGATGGCGGGTGAGACCCAGTACTTC.

The rearrangement uses TRBV20-1 and TRBJ2-3; unclear D gene. Trimming stripped 3 bases from V and 0 bases from J, with 10 bases between. The CDR3 totals 14 residues. Per germline, CDR1 DFQATT and CDR2 SNEGSKA (reference sequence). The CDR3 reads CSASLQPSTDTQYF. The CDR3, as DNA: TGCAGTGCTAGTCTACAGCCTAGCACAGATACGCAGTATTTT.